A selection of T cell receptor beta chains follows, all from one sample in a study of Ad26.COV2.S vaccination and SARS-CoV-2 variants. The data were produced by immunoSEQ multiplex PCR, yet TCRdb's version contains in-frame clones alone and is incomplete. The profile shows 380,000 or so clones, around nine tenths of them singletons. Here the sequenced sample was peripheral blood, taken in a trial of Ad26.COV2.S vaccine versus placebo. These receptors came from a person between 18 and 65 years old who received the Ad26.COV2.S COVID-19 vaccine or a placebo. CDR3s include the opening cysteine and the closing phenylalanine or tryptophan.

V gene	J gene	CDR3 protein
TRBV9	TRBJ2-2	CASSVDEGELFF
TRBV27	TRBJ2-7	CASSFIRDGSYEQYF
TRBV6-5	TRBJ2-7	CASNEGELAYYEQYF
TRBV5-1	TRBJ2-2	CASSLVAGVTGELFF
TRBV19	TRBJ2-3	CASSPLTGGLTDTQYF
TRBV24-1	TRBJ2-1	CATSDAGTSGTSSYNEQFF
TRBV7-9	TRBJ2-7	CASSLGPGDSYEQYF
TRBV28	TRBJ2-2	CASSFSLAGNTGELFF
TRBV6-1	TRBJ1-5	CASSETAYQPQHF
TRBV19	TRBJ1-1	CASSIGGGATEAFF
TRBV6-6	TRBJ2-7	CASIAGANSYEQYF
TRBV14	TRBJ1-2	CASSQDLRRDGYTF
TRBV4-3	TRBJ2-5	CASSLNPNSGGETQYF